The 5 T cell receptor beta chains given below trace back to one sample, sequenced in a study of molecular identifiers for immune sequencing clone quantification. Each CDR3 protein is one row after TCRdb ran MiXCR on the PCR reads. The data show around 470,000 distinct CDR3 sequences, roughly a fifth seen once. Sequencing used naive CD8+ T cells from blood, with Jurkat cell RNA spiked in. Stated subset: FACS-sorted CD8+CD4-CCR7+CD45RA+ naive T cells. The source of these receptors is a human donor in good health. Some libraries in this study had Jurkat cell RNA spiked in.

CDR3 amino acids: CASSASPKKTNTEAFF. As DNA, the CDR3 is TGTGCCAGCAGCGCCTCCCCCAAGAAAACCAACACTGAAGCTTTCTTT. The genes are TRBV9 and TRBJ1-1; D call uncertain. Germline-derived CDR1 and CDR2 are SGDLS and YYNGEE. Trimming cost V 3 bases and J 2 bases, with 17 bases left between them. The CDR3 consists of 16 residues.

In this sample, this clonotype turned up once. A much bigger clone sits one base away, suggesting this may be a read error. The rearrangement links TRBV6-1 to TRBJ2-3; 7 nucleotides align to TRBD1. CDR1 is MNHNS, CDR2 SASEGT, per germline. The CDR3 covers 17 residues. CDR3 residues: CVSIPWTGGFFTDTQYF. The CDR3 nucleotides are TGTGTCAGCATTCCTTGGACAGGCGGGTTCTTCACAGATACGCAGTATTTT.

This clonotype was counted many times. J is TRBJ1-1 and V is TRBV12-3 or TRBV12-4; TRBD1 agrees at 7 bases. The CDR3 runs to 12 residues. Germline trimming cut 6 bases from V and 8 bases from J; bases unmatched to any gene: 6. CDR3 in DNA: TGTGCCAGCAGCCAGGGGGGGGTCGAAGCTTTCTTT. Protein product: CASSQGGVEAFF.

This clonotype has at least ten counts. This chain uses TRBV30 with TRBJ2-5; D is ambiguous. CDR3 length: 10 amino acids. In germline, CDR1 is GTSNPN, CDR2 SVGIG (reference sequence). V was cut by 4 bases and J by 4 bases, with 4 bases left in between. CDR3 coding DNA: TGTGCCTGGATGGGAGAGACCCAGTACTTC. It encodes CAWMGETQYF. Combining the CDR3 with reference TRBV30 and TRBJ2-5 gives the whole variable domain SQTIHQWPATLVQPVGSPLSLECTVEGTSNPNLYWYRQAAGRGLQLLFYSVGIGQISSEVPQNLSASRPQDRQFILSSKKLLLSDSGFYLCAWMGETQYFGPGTRLLVL.

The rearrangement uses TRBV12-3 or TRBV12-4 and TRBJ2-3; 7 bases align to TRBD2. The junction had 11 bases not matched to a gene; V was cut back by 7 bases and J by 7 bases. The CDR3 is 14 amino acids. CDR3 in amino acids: CASTPPAGVYTQYF. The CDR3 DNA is TGTGCCAGCACCCCCCCGGCGGGAGTTTATACGCAGTATTTT.